The present TCR beta chain was sequenced within a study of blood T cell repertoires in COVID-19. Study information: From the United States, Italy and Spain came samples of acute and convalescent COVID-19.

Trimming shortened V by 2 bases and J by 2 bases, and 7 bases separated the two germline ends. CDR1 is MGHDK and CDR2 is SYGVNS in the germline V gene. This CDR3 contains 13 residues. Clones were sequenced by immunoSEQ multiplex PCR, and TCRdb holds only the in-frame ones, with some missing. The table has 150,000 to 200,000 clones, roughly nine tenths seen once; the top ten hold roughly 7%. The sequencing input was peripheral blood. The TCR comes from a woman at least 80 years old in a cohort sampled during active or convalescent COVID-19. J is TRBJ2-7 and V is TRBV25-1; D gene unclear. The CDR3 loop is CASSETPTYEQYV. The CDR3 nucleotides read TGTGCCAGCAGTGAAACACCAACCTACGAGCAGTACGTC.